This T cell receptor beta chain comes out of a study of graft-versus-host responses after intestinal transplantation. Study-level information: All recipients were given anti-thymocyte globulin induction, and tacrolimus and steroids were then administered for around three years.

This CDR3 has 15 residues. Germline CDR1 and CDR2: MNHNS and SASEGT. V shed 1 base, J shed 3 bases, and the junction held 3 bases outside the gene matches. Intraepithelial lymphocytes and lamina propria lymphocytes were released through processing of graft tissue. This clone was picked up a small number of times. Antigen: not known. Produced via immunoSEQ multiplex PCR; TCRdb's table is partial and in-frame only. The data show 4,000 to 6,000 clones, 72% seen once. The study, taken as a whole, reports: Early after transplant, HvG clones declined as circulating GvH clones peaked.

The gene calls are TRBV6-1 and TRBJ1-5; 7 bases are a match to TRBD1. The specimen was ileum tissue, collected just under 260 days after intestinal transplant. This clonotype was obtained from a human patient who received an intestinal transplant, so some T cells may come from the graft donor. The CDR3: CASSEVGTANQPQHF. CDR3 sequence (DNA): TGTGCCAGCAGTGAAGTTGGGACAGCCAATCAGCCCCAGCATTTT.